A selection of T cell receptor beta chains follows, all from one sample in a study of T cell responses to AZD1222 COVID-19 vaccine. The table came from immunoSEQ multiplex PCR; TCRdb's copy has only in-frame clones and leaves some out. The sample shows around 150,000 clones, 90% of them seen only once. Sequencing used peripheral blood, obtained 28 days after the second AZD1222 dose. The receptor set was obtained from an adult who received the AZD1222 COVID-19 vaccine. The conserved cysteine and the conserved F or W are not part of the CDR3 here. The order of the fields is V gene, J gene, CDR3 protein.

V gene: TRBV18; J gene: TRBJ1-3; CDR3 protein: ASSPPGSARNTIY
V gene: TRBV27; J gene: TRBJ2-7; CDR3 protein: ASRTSYEQY
V gene: TRBV7-9; J gene: TRBJ1-3; CDR3 protein: ASSLSGGNTIY
V gene: TRBV2; J gene: TRBJ1-1; CDR3 protein: ASSGGRNTEAF
V gene: TRBV15; J gene: TRBJ1-4; CDR3 protein: ATSRDGTTNEKLF
V gene: TRBV7-9; J gene: TRBJ1-2; CDR3 protein: ASSVHRQGKDGYT
V gene: TRBV21-1; J gene: TRBJ1-5; CDR3 protein: ASSKESNTRNQPQH
V gene: TRBV7-8; J gene: TRBJ2-3; CDR3 protein: ASSLDGGVSDTQY
V gene: TRBV5-4; J gene: TRBJ1-6; CDR3 protein: ASRPQGSDSPLH
V gene: TRBV6-1; J gene: TRBJ1-4; CDR3 protein: ASSEGWVGREKLF
V gene: TRBV10-3; J gene: TRBJ1-1; CDR3 protein: AISAGTEAF
V gene: TRBV19; J gene: TRBJ1-2; CDR3 protein: ASSIGVANYGYT
V gene: TRBV6-2/TRBV6-3; J gene: TRBJ2-7; CDR3 protein: ASSYSAGTGGNEQY
V gene: TRBV14; J gene: TRBJ1-1; CDR3 protein: ASSVNRATEAF
V gene: TRBV5-4; J gene: TRBJ2-3; CDR3 protein: ASSLSGAQY
V gene: TRBV30; J gene: TRBJ1-2; CDR3 protein: AGPGGIYGYT
V gene: TRBV5-4; J gene: TRBJ2-7; CDR3 protein: ASSLQGSYEQY
V gene: TRBV6-5; J gene: TRBJ1-1; CDR3 protein: ASSYQGGTEAF
V gene: TRBV11-2; J gene: TRBJ2-1; CDR3 protein: ASSSAGTSGGGIYNEQF
V gene: TRBV30; J gene: TRBJ2-7; CDR3 protein: AWSAGLAGLEQY
V gene: TRBV7-2; J gene: TRBJ1-4; CDR3 protein: ASSLGAREKLF
V gene: TRBV27; J gene: TRBJ2-1; CDR3 protein: AVGKLSGSNEQF
V gene: TRBV24-1; J gene: TRBJ1-1; CDR3 protein: ATSDGGGYKAF
V gene: TRBV9; J gene: TRBJ2-1; CDR3 protein: ASSVDPRGYDNEQF
V gene: TRBV5-4; J gene: TRBJ1-3; CDR3 protein: ASSLIGQGTGNTIY
V gene: TRBV27; J gene: TRBJ1-2; CDR3 protein: ASSWSGQNYGYT
V gene: TRBV15; J gene: TRBJ2-1; CDR3 protein: ATSRDERVPYNEQF
V gene: TRBV30; J gene: TRBJ2-2; CDR3 protein: AWSAGLAGGPGELF
V gene: TRBV5-4; J gene: TRBJ2-5; CDR3 protein: ASSQEIQETQY
V gene: TRBV5-1; J gene: TRBJ1-1; CDR3 protein: ASSLAGYLGTEAF
V gene: TRBV30; J gene: TRBJ2-5; CDR3 protein: AWRGLQETQY
V gene: TRBV6-5; J gene: TRBJ2-1; CDR3 protein: ASRLGRTSYNEQF
V gene: TRBV27; J gene: TRBJ2-7; CDR3 protein: ASSHSGAYEQY
V gene: TRBV5-8; J gene: TRBJ1-1; CDR3 protein: ASSLVRGEAF
V gene: TRBV19; J gene: TRBJ1-1; CDR3 protein: ATRTGVMNTEAF
V gene: TRBV25-1; J gene: TRBJ1-1; CDR3 protein: ASSVTRDAEAF
V gene: TRBV10-2; J gene: TRBJ2-7; CDR3 protein: ASREAPGNEQY